This T cell receptor beta chain appears in the sequencing data of a study of blood T cell repertoires in COVID-19. For the study at large: There were acute and convalescent COVID-19 samples, and they came from the United States, Italy and Spain. Sources were T cells, B-cell-depleted T cells, or PBMCs; the material itself was cDNA or gDNA.

Germline CDR1 is LGHDT and CDR2 is YNNKEL (reference sequence). The CDR3 runs 16 residues. Trimming removed 1 base at V and 3 bases at J, with 13 bases between. The authors' processing: Amplified reference gene primers provided the basis for estimating nucleated cell counts. Clones were read by immunoSEQ multiplex PCR, and TCRdb kept only the in-frame ones, dropping some. D and trimming come from the DNA, and the V and J calls and clone size come from that table. Of 200,000 or so clones listed, less than 90% are singletons. The chain employs TRBV3-1 (or the pseudogene TRBV3-2) and TRBJ1-3; D not certain. The sequencing input was peripheral blood. This clonotype was sampled from a human donor in a cohort sampled during active COVID-19. The CDR3 DNA reads as TGTGCCAGCAGCCAAGGGGCCGCTGGTGGTGGAAACACCATATATTTT. This codes for CASSQGAAGGGNTIYF.